This is a list of T cell receptor beta chains from one sample in a study of shared clonotypes between healthy human individuals. Profiled with immunoSEQ multiplex PCR; TCRdb holds only in-frame clones, not every one. The table has roughly 490,000 clones, 70% to 80% seen once. The sample consisted of PBMCs. These TCRs come from a woman aged 40 to 50 in good health. Some clones in this sample may be carry-over from other donors' samples. Both conserved end residues are trimmed from each CDR3. The order of the fields is clone size, J gene, V gene, CDR3 protein. Size tells how often a clone was seen (once, few, many) or the class of an expanded clone, and some rows leave it out.

.	TRBJ2-1	TRBV14	ASSPGLADNEQF
.	TRBJ2-1	TRBV5-1	ASSFYGLAIYNEQF
many	TRBJ2-1	TRBV2	ASTPDWGGEQF
.	TRBJ2-1	TRBV5-1	ASSLGGGLPWDEQF
few	TRBJ1-3	TRBV28	ASKYPGRGNTIY
.	TRBJ1-4	TRBV2	ASSEGTGRKLF
.	TRBJ1-2	TRBV7-8	ASSDFRGALAGYT
.	TRBJ2-1	TRBV4-2	ASSQISGEQF
.	TRBJ2-5	TRBV7-2	ASSLVRKETQY
.	TRBJ1-4	TRBV10-3	AISATATNEKLF
.	TRBJ2-1	TRBV5-6	ASSLNLAASYNEQF
.	TRBJ1-3	TRBV7-9	ASSSTGNTIY
.	TRBJ1-1	TRBV28	ASSLSGGLGTEAF
once	TRBJ2-1	TRBV19	ASSTGRRHEQF
.	TRBJ1-1	TRBV4-2	ASSQDDREAF
.	TRBJ2-2	TRBV13	ASSLGDRNTGELF
.	TRBJ2-7	TRBV11-3	ASSLSSIHEQY
.	TRBJ2-2	TRBV7-9	ASSLKRRDVNTGELF
.	TRBJ2-7	TRBV19	ASRKDHEQY
few	TRBJ2-5	TRBV18	ASSPRQETQY
.	TRBJ2-7	TRBV6-1	ASSGEELAGVVYEQY
.	TRBJ1-3	TRBV5-1	ASSLPGDGNTIY
once	TRBJ2-4	TRBV30	AWSVLRGTSGVAKNIQY
once	TRBJ1-1	TRBV6-4	ASRQQGGTEAF
.	TRBJ2-1	TRBV19	ASTGTQRNNEQF
.	TRBJ2-7	TRBV28	ASSPLAGTYEQY
.	TRBJ2-7	TRBV5-6	ASSLAGSVIREQY
.	TRBJ2-3	TRBV29-1	SVDLAGDLDTQY
.	TRBJ2-2	TRBV5-1	ASSVRDSTGELF
.	TRBJ1-5	TRBV7-3	ASSLMVKTSNQPQH
.	TRBJ2-3	TRBV5-6	ASSLDGRSTDTQY
.	TRBJ2-4	TRBV5-4	ASSSTGQGSIQY
.	TRBJ2-7	TRBV30	ARGGSPSYEQY
.	TRBJ2-2	TRBV5-1	ASSPSGGRTLNTGELF
few	TRBJ1-1	TRBV7-9	ASSSQVNTEAF
once	TRBJ1-1	TRBV5-1	ASSLPQGMNTEAF
once	TRBJ2-1	TRBV6-6	ASSSPETYNEQF
.	TRBJ2-3	TRBV7-3	ASSSTGGVDTQY
.	TRBJ1-2	TRBV4-1	ASSTGILDYGYT
.	TRBJ2-3	TRBV7-9	ASSFFPGGDTQY
.	TRBJ2-6	TRBV11-3	ASSPGTGASGANVLT
.	TRBJ1-5	TRBV18	ASSPGQGAGPQH
.	TRBJ1-4	TRBV5-6	ASSLSTSGGEKLF
.	TRBJ2-7	TRBV6-5	ASKGEREASYEQY
.	TRBJ1-3	TRBV4-1	ASSQDQGPLGMDTIY
few	TRBJ1-4	TRBV2	ASSGAYGKLF
.	TRBJ2-2	TRBV4-3	ASSQLGRGTGELF
once	TRBJ1-2	TRBV9	ASSPTGGTGGYT
.	TRBJ2-6	TRBV6-4	ASSDPLADGANVLT
few	TRBJ2-3	TRBV11-2	ASALGGAMGADTQY
once	TRBJ2-1	TRBV4-2	ASSQASGRGSGQF
.	TRBJ2-1	TRBV7-3	ASSALAGGPYNEQF
.	TRBJ2-5	TRBV5-4	ASSLGTSGRGETQY
.	TRBJ2-7	TRBV18	ASSAEAAGYEQY
once	TRBJ2-4	TRBV29-1	SGGSGKNIRY
.	TRBJ1-2	TRBV25-1	ASSDYAGRGYYGYT
.	TRBJ2-4	TRBV30	AWSASGGRVQY
.	TRBJ1-1	TRBV5-1	ASSPGHAGGDTEAF